The rows below give T cell receptor beta chains drawn from one sample of a study of blood T cell repertoires in COVID-19. Clones were sequenced by immunoSEQ multiplex PCR, and TCRdb holds only the in-frame ones, with some missing. The sample carries approximately 240,000 clones, roughly 90% recorded once. Sequenced: PBMCs or T cells enriched from blood (not recorded which). These receptor sequences come from a woman between 45 and 65 years old in a cohort exposed to, infected with or recovered from COVID-19 (not recorded which). CDR3s leave out the opening cysteine and the closing phenylalanine or tryptophan. Fields, in order: V gene, J gene, CDR3 protein.

v_gene: TRBV30
j_gene: TRBJ2-3
CDR3aa: AWASGDSTDTQY

v_gene: TRBV27
j_gene: TRBJ2-2
CDR3aa: ASSSDRGNTGELF

v_gene: TRBV24-1
j_gene: TRBJ1-5
CDR3aa: ATSDIRAASNQPQH

v_gene: TRBV19
j_gene: TRBJ1-3
CDR3aa: ASSYGTGPGNTIY

v_gene: TRBV6-2/TRBV6-3
j_gene: TRBJ1-6
CDR3aa: ASSLQGVRALH

v_gene: TRBV7-2
j_gene: TRBJ2-1
CDR3aa: ASSPGQPGAYNEQF

v_gene: TRBV6-5
j_gene: TRBJ1-6
CDR3aa: ASRAGTANSPLH

v_gene: TRBV19
j_gene: TRBJ1-5
CDR3aa: ANTTERDRGGQPQH

v_gene: TRBV21-1
j_gene: TRBJ2-4
CDR3aa: ASSNSGTGVAKNIQY

v_gene: TRBV6-5
j_gene: TRBJ1-5
CDR3aa: ASSNRENQPQH

v_gene: TRBV5-1
j_gene: TRBJ2-7
CDR3aa: ASSPPQITSEQY

v_gene: TRBV11-1
j_gene: TRBJ2-2
CDR3aa: ASSARQKNTGELF

v_gene: TRBV5-1
j_gene: TRBJ2-3
CDR3aa: ASSFGAGGTSTDTQY

v_gene: TRBV6-2/TRBV6-3
j_gene: TRBJ2-3
CDR3aa: ASSYSKTSPTSTDTQY

v_gene: TRBV15
j_gene: TRBJ1-4
CDR3aa: ATSRDLGTADEKLF

v_gene: TRBV7-2
j_gene: TRBJ2-5
CDR3aa: ASSLLWGQQETQY

v_gene: TRBV4-1
j_gene: TRBJ1-3
CDR3aa: ASSSGGRNTIY

v_gene: TRBV5-1
j_gene: TRBJ2-5
CDR3aa: ASSQNSQETQY

v_gene: TRBV16
j_gene: TRBJ1-1
CDR3aa: ASSEKAVNTEAF

v_gene: TRBV7-9
j_gene: TRBJ2-7
CDR3aa: ASSLFGGSVPYEQY

v_gene: TRBV5-1
j_gene: TRBJ1-1
CDR3aa: ASSFQTRNTEAF

v_gene: TRBV11-3
j_gene: TRBJ2-5
CDR3aa: ASSYGGEEETQY

v_gene: TRBV5-4
j_gene: TRBJ1-2
CDR3aa: ASSLAPLMDSNYGYT

v_gene: TRBV11-1
j_gene: TRBJ2-7
CDR3aa: ASSLKQGGEQY

v_gene: TRBV4-3
j_gene: TRBJ2-1
CDR3aa: ASSQGRGHRKGHNEQF

v_gene: TRBV2
j_gene: TRBJ1-5
CDR3aa: ASERDSNQPQH

v_gene: TRBV7-9
j_gene: TRBJ1-4
CDR3aa: ASSLARDREKLF

v_gene: TRBV6-4
j_gene: TRBJ1-6
CDR3aa: ASSPQGLSNSPLH

v_gene: TRBV7-9
j_gene: TRBJ1-1
CDR3aa: ASSPRQGNTEAF

v_gene: TRBV5-1
j_gene: TRBJ1-1
CDR3aa: ASSPYTGDTEAF

v_gene: TRBV5-1
j_gene: TRBJ2-3
CDR3aa: ASNLVVASDTQY

v_gene: TRBV6-1
j_gene: TRBJ2-7
CDR3aa: ASSEGQIPHEQY

v_gene: TRBV3-1/TRBV3-2
j_gene: TRBJ2-7
CDR3aa: ASSQRYRDLRYEQY

v_gene: TRBV28
j_gene: TRBJ2-1
CDR3aa: ASTQRLQGQF

v_gene: TRBV7-2
j_gene: TRBJ2-1
CDR3aa: ASSFGTDNEQF

v_gene: TRBV29-1
j_gene: TRBJ2-2
CDR3aa: SVAHGGAYITGELF

v_gene: TRBV20-1
j_gene: TRBJ2-5
CDR3aa: SASSAGGETQY

v_gene: TRBV19
j_gene: TRBJ1-4
CDR3aa: AIETGPAGKLF

v_gene: TRBV5-5
j_gene: TRBJ1-2
CDR3aa: ASSPDSGRAYYGYT

v_gene: TRBV6-6
j_gene: TRBJ1-6
CDR3aa: ASSQTLNSPLH

v_gene: TRBV5-1
j_gene: TRBJ2-3
CDR3aa: ASSLDGRSTDTQY

v_gene: TRBV4-2
j_gene: TRBJ1-2
CDR3aa: ASSQESTNYGYT

v_gene: TRBV9
j_gene: TRBJ2-7
CDR3aa: ASSATGGAYEQY

v_gene: TRBV5-1
j_gene: TRBJ1-2
CDR3aa: ASSFLGRTNYGYT

v_gene: TRBV9
j_gene: TRBJ2-3
CDR3aa: ASSVDGSGGTDTQY

v_gene: TRBV28
j_gene: TRBJ1-6
CDR3aa: ASSVVAGNSPLH

v_gene: TRBV7-3
j_gene: TRBJ2-7
CDR3aa: ASSLYGEEYEQY

v_gene: TRBV7-9
j_gene: TRBJ1-6
CDR3aa: ASSPPGGTEVADSPLH

v_gene: TRBV6-5
j_gene: TRBJ1-4
CDR3aa: ASSYSSGVREKLF

v_gene: TRBV28
j_gene: TRBJ1-5
CDR3aa: ASSLWAGEQPQH

v_gene: TRBV5-4
j_gene: TRBJ1-1
CDR3aa: ASSSPGGHTEAF

v_gene: TRBV7-9
j_gene: TRBJ1-3
CDR3aa: ASSWGVAGNTIY